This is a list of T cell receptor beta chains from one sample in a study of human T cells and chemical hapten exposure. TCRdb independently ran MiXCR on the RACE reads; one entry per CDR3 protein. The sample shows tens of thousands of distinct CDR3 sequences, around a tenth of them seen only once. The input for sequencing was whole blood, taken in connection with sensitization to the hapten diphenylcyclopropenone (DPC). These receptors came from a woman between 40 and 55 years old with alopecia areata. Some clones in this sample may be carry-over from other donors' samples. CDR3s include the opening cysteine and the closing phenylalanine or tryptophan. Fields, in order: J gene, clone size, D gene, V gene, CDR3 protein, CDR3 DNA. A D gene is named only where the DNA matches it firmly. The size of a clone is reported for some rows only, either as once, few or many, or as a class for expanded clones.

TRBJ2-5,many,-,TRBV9,CASSAQRGRKETQYF,TGTGCCAGCAGCGCACAAAGGGGGAGAAAGGAGACCCAGTACTTC
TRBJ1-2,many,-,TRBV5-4,CASSLAPGANYGYTF,TGTGCCAGCAGCTTGGCTCCCGGAGCGAACTATGGCTACACCTTC
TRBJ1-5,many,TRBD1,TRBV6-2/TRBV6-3,CASSRQGYSNQPQHF,TGTGCCAGCAGTCGACAGGGTTATAGCAATCAGCCCCAGCATTTT
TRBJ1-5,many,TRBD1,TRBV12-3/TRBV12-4,CASPPRGQGFCRVRSNQPQHF,TGTGCCAGCCCCCCCCGAGGACAGGGGTTCTGTCGGGTGAGAAGCAATCAGCCCCAGCATTTT
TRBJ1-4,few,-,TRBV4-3,CASSRHMGLNEKLFF,TGCGCCAGCAGCCGCCACATGGGGTTGAATGAAAAACTGTTTTTT
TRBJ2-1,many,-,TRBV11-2,CASSSLRGSYNEQFF,TGTGCCAGCAGCTCCCTACGGGGATCTTACAATGAGCAGTTCTTC
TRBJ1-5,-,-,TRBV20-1,CSASSLTGPFGQPQHF,TGCAGTGCTAGTAGTTTGACAGGACCGTTCGGGCAGCCCCAGCATTTT
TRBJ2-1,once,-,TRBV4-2,CASSQDGRRRGSYNEQFF,TGTGCCAGCAGCCAAGATGGTCGGAGACGGGGATCCTACAATGAGCAGTTCTTC
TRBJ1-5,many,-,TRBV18,CASSPRLDNSNQPQHF,TGTGCCAGCTCACCCCGCCTGGATAATAGCAATCAGCCCCAGCATTTT
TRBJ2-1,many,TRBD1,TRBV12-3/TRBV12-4,CASRSAGGRVEGQFF,TGTGCCAGCCGTTCGGCAGGGGGCCGAGTTGAAGGGCAGTTCTTC
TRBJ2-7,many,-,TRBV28,CASSLSVGSYEQYF,TGTGCCAGCAGTTTATCCGTCGGCTCCTACGAGCAGTACTTC
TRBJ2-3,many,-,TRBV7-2,CASSSTTVGPVPF,TGTGCCAGCAGCTCAACTACGGTGGGCCCGGTGCCATTT
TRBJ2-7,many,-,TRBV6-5,CASAPRGSSYEQYF,TGTGCCAGCGCGCCCCGGGGAAGCTCCTACGAGCAGTACTTC
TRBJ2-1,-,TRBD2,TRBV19,CASTYPLAGVSSYNEQFF,TGTGCCAGTACCTACCCACTAGCGGGGGTCTCCTCCTACAATGAGCAGTTCTTC
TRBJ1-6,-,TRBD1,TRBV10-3,CAIRDRGRSPLHF,TGTGCCATCAGGGACAGGGGCCGTTCACCCCTCCACTTT
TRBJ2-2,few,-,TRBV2,CASSEVQGGELFF,TGTGCCAGCAGTGAAGTACAGGGCGGGGAGCTGTTTTTT
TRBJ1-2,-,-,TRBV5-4,CASSWNTGVNYGYTF,TGTGCCAGCAGCTGGAACACCGGCGTCAACTATGGCTACACCTTC
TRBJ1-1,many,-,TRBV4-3,CASSQDRGDLLMNTEAFF,TGCGCCAGCAGCCAAGATCGGGGCGATCTCCTTATGAACACTGAAGCTTTCTTT
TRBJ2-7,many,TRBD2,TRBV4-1,CASSQEGTSGFYEQYF,TGCGCCAGCAGCCAAGAGGGGACTAGCGGATTCTACGAGCAGTACTTC
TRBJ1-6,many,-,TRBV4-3,CASSQGLERYNSPLHF,TGCGCCAGCAGCCAAGGGTTGGAAAGATATAATTCACCCCTCCACTTT
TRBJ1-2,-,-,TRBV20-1,CSARKVGRGYTF,TGCAGTGCTAGAAAGGTCGGCAGGGGCTACACCTTC
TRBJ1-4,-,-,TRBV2,CASLVSPSRVEKLFF,TGTGCCAGTCTTGTTTCTCCCTCGAGAGTGGAAAAACTGTTTTTT
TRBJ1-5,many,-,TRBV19,CASSPQDRHNQPQHF,TGTGCCAGTAGTCCCCAAGACAGGCATAATCAGCCCCAGCATTTT
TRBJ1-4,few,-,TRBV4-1,CASSLNGATTNEKLFF,TGCGCCAGCAGCCTAAATGGGGCGACAACTAATGAAAAACTGTTTTTT
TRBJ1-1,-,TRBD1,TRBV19,CASSATQGSAEAFF,TGTGCCAGTAGTGCGACACAGGGGTCGGCTGAAGCTTTCTTT
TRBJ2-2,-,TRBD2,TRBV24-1,CATSEPTGTSGSNTGELFF,TGTGCCACCAGTGAGCCAACCGGGACTAGCGGCTCGAACACCGGGGAGCTGTTTTTT
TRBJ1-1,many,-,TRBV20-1,CSAREVGETEAFF,TGCAGTGCTAGAGAAGTAGGGGAGACTGAAGCTTTCTTT
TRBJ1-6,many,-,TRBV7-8,CASSYDGVSYNSPLHF,TGTGCCAGCAGCTACGACGGGGTTTCCTATAATTCACCCCTCCACTTT
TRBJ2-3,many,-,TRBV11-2,CASSRGGLNTDTQYF,TGTGCCAGCAGCAGGGGGGGGCTCAACACAGATACGCAGTATTTT
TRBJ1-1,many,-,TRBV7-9,CASSLRANTEAFF,TGTGCCAGCAGCTTGAGGGCGAACACTGAAGCTTTCTTT
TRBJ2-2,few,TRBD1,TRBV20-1,CSARDRDWNTGELFF,TGCAGTGCCCGGGACAGGGACTGGAACACCGGGGAGCTGTTTTTT
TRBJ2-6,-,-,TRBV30,CAWSAPHVPGANVLTF,TGTGCCTGGAGCGCTCCCCACGTCCCTGGGGCCAACGTCCTGACTTTC
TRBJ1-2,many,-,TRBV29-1,CSVVRQDTYGYTF,TGCAGCGTTGTTCGTCAGGATACGTATGGCTACACCTTC